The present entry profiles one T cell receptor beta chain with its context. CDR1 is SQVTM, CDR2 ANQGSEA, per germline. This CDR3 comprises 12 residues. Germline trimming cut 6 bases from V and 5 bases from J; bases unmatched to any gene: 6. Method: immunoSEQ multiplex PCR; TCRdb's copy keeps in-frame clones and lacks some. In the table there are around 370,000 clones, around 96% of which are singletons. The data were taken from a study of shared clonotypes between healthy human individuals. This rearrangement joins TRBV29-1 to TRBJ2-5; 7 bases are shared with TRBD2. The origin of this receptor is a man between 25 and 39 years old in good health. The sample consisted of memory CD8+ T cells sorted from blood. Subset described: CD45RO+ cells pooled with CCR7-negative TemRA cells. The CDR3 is CSVVGGGETQYF. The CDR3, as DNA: TGCAGCGTAGTGGGGGGAGGGGAGACCCAGTACTTC.